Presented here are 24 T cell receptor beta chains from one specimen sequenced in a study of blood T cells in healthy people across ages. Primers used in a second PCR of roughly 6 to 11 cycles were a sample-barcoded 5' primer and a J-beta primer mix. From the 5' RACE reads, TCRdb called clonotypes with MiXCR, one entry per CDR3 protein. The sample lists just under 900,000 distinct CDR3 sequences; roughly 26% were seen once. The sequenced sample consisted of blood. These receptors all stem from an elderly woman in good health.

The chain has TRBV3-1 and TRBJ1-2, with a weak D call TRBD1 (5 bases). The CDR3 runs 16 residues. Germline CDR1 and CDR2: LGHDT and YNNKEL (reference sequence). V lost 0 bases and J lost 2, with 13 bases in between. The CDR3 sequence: CASSQESVGRNYGYTF. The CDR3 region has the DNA TGTGCCAGCAGCCAAGAGAGCGTGGGGCGAAACTATGGCTACACCTTC. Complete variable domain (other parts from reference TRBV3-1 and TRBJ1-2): DTAVSQTPKYLVTQMGNDKSIKCEQNLGHDTMYWYKQDSKKFLKIMFSYNNKELIINETVPNRFSPKSPDKAHLNLHINSLELGDSAVYFCASSQESVGRNYGYTFGSGTRLTVV.

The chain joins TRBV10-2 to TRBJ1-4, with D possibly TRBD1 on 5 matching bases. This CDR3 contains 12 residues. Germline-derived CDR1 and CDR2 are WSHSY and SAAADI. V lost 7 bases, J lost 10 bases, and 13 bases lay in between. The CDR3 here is CASMGRGRKLFF. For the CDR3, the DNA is TGCGCCAGCATGGGGAGGGGCCGAAAACTGTTTTTT.

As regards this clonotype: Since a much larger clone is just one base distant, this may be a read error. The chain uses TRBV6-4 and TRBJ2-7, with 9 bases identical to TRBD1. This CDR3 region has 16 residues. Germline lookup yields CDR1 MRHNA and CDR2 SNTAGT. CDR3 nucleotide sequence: TGTGCCAGCAGTTCTGCCTGGACAGGGGCCTCCTACGAGCGGTACTTC. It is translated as CASSSAWTGASYERYF.

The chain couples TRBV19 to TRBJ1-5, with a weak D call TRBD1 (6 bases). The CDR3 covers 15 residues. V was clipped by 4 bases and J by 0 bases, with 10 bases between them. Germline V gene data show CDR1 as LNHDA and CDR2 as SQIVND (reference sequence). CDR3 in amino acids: CASSRKGHSNQPQHF. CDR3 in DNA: TGTGCCAGTAGTAGAAAGGGACATAGCAATCAGCCCCAGCATTTT. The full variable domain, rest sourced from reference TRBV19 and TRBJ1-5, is DGGITQSPKYLFRKEGQNVTLSCEQNLNHDAMYWYRQDPGQGLRLIYYSQIVNDFQKGDIAEGYSVSREKKESFPLTVTSAQKNPTAFYLCASSRKGHSNQPQHFGDGTRLSIL.

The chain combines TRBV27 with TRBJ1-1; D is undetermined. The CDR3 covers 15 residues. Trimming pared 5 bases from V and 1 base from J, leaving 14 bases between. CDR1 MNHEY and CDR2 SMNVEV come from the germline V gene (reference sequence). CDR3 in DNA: TGTGCCAGCAGTCCCAGGTATTTGGGGAACACTGAAGCTTTCTTT. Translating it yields CASSPRYLGNTEAFF.

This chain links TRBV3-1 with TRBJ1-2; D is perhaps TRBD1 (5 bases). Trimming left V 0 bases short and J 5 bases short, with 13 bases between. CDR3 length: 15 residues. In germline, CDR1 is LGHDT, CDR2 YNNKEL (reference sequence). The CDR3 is CASSQEHAGRYGYTF. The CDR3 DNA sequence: TGTGCCAGCAGCCAAGAACACGCAGGGAGATATGGCTACACCTTC.

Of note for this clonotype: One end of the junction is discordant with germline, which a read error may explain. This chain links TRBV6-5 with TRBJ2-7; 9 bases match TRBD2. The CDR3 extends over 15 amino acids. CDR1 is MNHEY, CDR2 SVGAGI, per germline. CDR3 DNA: TGCGCCAGCGGAGTAGCGGGGGTCTTCCAAGAGACCCGGTACTTC. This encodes CASGVAGVFQETRYF.

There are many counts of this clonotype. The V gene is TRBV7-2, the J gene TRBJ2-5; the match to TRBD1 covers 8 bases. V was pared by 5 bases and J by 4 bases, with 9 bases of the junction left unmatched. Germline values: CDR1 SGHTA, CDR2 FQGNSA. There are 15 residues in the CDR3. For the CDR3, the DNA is TGTGCCAGCAGCCAAAGGGACAGGCCGGGAGAGACCCAGTACTTC. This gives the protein CASSQRDRPGETQYF. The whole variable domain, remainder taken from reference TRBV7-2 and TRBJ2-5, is GAGVSQSPSNKVTEKGKDVELRCDPISGHTALYWYRQSLGQGLEFLIYFQGNSAPDKSGLPSDRFSAERTGGSVSTLTIQRTQQEDSAVYLCASSQRDRPGETQYFGPGTRLLVL.

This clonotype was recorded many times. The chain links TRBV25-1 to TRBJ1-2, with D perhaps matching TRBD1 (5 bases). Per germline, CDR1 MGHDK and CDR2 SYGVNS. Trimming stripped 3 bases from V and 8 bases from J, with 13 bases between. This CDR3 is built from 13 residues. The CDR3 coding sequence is TGTGCCAGCAGTGACCCTCGGGCAGGGGGCTACACCTTC. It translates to CASSDPRAGGYTF.

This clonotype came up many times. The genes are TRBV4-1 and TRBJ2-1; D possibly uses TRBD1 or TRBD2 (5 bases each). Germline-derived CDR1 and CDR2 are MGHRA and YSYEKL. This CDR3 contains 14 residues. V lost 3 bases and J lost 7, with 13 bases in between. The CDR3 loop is CASSHPRGGNEQFF. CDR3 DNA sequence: TGCGCCAGCAGCCACCCAAGGGGCGGGAATGAGCAGTTCTTC.

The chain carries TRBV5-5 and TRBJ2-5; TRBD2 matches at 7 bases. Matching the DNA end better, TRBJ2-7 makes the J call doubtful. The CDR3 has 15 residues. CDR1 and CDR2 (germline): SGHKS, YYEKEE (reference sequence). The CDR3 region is CASSPRLAGEDEQYF. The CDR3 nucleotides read TGTGCCAGCAGCCCCCGTCTCGCGGGAGAGGACGAGCAGTACTTC.

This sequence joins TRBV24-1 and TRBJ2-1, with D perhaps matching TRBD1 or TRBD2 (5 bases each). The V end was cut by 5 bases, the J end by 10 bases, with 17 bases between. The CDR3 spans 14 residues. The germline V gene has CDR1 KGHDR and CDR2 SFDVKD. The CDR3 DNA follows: TGTGCCACCAGTGGGCAGGGACCCCAGACGGAGCAGTTCTTC. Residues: CATSGQGPQTEQFF.

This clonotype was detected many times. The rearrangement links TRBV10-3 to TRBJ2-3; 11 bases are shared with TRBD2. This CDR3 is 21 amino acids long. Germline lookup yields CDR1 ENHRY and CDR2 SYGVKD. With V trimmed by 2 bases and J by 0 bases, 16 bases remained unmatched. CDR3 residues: CAISEPAGLTSGGTSTDTQYF. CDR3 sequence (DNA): TGTGCCATCAGTGAGCCCGCGGGGCTTACTAGCGGGGGTACTAGCACAGATACGCAGTATTTT.

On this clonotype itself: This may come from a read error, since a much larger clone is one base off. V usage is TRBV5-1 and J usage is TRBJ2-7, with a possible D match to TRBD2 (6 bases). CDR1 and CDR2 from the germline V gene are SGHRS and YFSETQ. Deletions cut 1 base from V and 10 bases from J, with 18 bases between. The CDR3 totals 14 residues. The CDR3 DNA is TGCGCCAGCAGCTTGCAGGGAAGGGAGGAGAGCCAGTACTTC. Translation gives CASSLQGREESQYF.

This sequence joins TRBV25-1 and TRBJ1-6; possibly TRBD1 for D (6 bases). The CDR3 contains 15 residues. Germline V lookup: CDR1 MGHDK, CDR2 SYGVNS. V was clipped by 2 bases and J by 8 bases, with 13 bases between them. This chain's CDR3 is CASSEAGQTYSPLHF. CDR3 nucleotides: TGTGCCAGCAGTGAAGCAGGACAGACATATTCACCCCTCCACTTT.

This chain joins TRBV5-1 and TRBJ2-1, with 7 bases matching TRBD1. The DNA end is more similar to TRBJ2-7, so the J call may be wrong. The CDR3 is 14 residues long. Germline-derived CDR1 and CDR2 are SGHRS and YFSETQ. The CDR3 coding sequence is TGCGCCAGCAGCTTGAAGGGGGCGTACAATGAGCAGTACTTC. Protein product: CASSLKGAYNEQYF.

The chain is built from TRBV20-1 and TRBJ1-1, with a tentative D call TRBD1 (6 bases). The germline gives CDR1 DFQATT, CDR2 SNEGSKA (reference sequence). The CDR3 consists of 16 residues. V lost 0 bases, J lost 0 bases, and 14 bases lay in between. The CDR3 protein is CSARDGGLGVNTEAFF. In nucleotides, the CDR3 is TGCAGTGCTAGAGATGGGGGGCTGGGGGTGAACACTGAAGCTTTCTTT.

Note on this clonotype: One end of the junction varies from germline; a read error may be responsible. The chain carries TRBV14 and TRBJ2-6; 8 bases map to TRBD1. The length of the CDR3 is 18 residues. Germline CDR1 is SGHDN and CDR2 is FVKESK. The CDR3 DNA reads TGTGCCAGCAGCGAGGACAGGGTTATTACTTCTGGGGCCAACGTCCAGACTTTC. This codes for CASSEDRVITSGANVQTF.

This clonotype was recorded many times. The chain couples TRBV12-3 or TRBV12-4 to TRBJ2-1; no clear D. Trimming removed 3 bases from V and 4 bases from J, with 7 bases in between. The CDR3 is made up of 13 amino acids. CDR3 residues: CASSFLGYNEQFF. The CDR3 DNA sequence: TGTGCCAGCAGTTTTTTAGGGTACAATGAGCAGTTCTTC.

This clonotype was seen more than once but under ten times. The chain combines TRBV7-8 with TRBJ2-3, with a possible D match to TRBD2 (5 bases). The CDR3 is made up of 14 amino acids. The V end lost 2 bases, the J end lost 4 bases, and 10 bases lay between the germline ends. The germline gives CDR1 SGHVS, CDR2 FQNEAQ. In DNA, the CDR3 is TGTGCCAGCAGCTTAACTAGGGTCCCAGATACGCAGTATTTT. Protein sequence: CASSLTRVPDTQYF.

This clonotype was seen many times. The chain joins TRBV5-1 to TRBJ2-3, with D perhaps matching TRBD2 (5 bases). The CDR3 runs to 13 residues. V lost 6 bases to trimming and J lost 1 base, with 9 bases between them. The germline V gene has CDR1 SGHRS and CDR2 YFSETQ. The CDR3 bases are TGCGCCAGCAAGAGCGGAGGCACAGATACGCAGTATTTT. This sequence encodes CASKSGGTDTQYF.

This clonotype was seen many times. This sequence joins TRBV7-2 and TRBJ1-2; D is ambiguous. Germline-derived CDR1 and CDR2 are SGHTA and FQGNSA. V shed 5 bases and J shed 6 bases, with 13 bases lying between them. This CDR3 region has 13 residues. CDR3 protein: CASSPGGVDGYTF. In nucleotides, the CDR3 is TGTGCCAGCAGCCCTGGCGGGGTGGATGGCTACACCTTC.

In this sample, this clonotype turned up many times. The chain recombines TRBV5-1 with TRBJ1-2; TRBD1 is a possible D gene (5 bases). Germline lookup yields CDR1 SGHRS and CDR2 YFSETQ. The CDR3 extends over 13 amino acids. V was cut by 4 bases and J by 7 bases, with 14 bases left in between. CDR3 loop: CASSPMQTVGYTF. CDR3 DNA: TGCGCCAGCAGCCCTATGCAGACAGTTGGCTACACCTTC.

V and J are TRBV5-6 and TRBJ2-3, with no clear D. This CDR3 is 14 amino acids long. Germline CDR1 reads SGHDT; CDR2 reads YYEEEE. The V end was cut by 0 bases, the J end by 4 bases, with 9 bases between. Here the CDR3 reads CASSLASPADTQYF. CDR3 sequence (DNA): TGTGCCAGCAGCTTGGCCTCGCCCGCAGATACGCAGTATTTT.